One and the same sample provided the 23 T cell receptor beta chains below, sequenced in a study of blood T cell repertoires in COVID-19. Only in-frame clones appear in the TCRdb table, and some are missing; sequencing was by immunoSEQ multiplex PCR. The sample holds 100,000 to 130,000 clones; 65% to 80% are singletons and the top ten take roughly 4%. The sample taken for sequencing was peripheral blood. The source is a man between 70 and 80 years old with acute or convalescent COVID-19.

The V gene is TRBV21-1, the J gene TRBJ1-6; the D call in the table, TRBD1, was not verified against the DNA. TRBV21-1 is described as a pseudogene. The CDR3 extends over 20 amino acids. Written as DNA, the CDR3 is TGTGCCAGCAGCAATACTAGACAGGGGGCGCCTAGGTCCTATAATTCACCCCTCCACTTT. Protein: CASSNTRQGAPRSYNSPLHF.

This clone was recorded once. The V call is TRBV10-1, the J call TRBJ2-7, with D perhaps TRBD1 (6 bases). The V gene lost 6 bases and the J gene lost 1 base, with 16 bases spanning the gap. Germline-derived CDR1 and CDR2 are WNHNN and SYGVQD (reference sequence). The CDR3 consists of 15 residues. In DNA, the CDR3 is TGCGCCAGCAGCCAAACAGGGACCCCTTCCTACGAGCAGTACTTC. It yields the protein CASSQTGTPSYEQYF.

The V gene is TRBV5-1, the J gene TRBJ2-2; 9 nucleotides agree with TRBD1. Germline CDR1 and CDR2: SGHRS and YFSETQ. Losses at the gene ends were 2 bases for V and 1 base for J; bases not matched to a gene: 6. This CDR3 region has 17 residues. CDR3 sequence (DNA): TGCGCCAGCAGCTTCTCAACAGGGGGCATGAACACCGGGGAGCTGTTTTTT. Residues: CASSFSTGGMNTGELFF.

The V gene is TRBV3-1 (or the pseudogene TRBV3-2), the J gene TRBJ2-1, with a weak D call TRBD1 (7 bases). This CDR3 comprises 16 residues. V was trimmed by 4 bases and J by 6 bases, leaving 19 bases between them. Per germline, CDR1 LGHDT and CDR2 YNNKEL (reference sequence). Here the CDR3 reads CASSRTTGAAGNEQFF. The CDR3 DNA is TGTGCCAGCAGCCGGACTACAGGGGCCGCCGGCAATGAGCAGTTCTTC.

This clone was observed a few times. The CDR3 region is CASTSLVRTGYNSPLHF. DNA for the CDR3: TGTGCCAGCACCAGTTTAGTACGGACAGGTTATAATTCACCCCTCCACTTT. The gene calls are TRBV27 and TRBJ1-6; TRBD1 aligns across 7 bases. The CDR3 contains 17 residues. Unmatched junction bases numbered 13, after V lost 7 bases and J lost 4 bases. The germline V gene has CDR1 MNHEY and CDR2 SMNVEV (reference sequence).

The chain employs TRBV12-5 and TRBJ2-1; a weak D match, TRBD1 (5 bases). This CDR3 comprises 14 residues. From germline, CDR1 is LGHNT and CDR2 FRNRAP. CDR3 loop: CASHQGAEYNEQFF. In DNA, the CDR3 is TGTGCCTCCCACCAAGGGGCGGAATACAATGAGCAGTTCTTC. Supplemented by reference TRBV12-5 and TRBJ2-1, the full variable domain reads DARVTQTPRHKVTEMGQEVTMRCQPILGHNTVFWYRQTMMQGLELLAYFRNRAPLDDSGMPKDRFSAEMPDATLATLKIQPSEPRDSAVYFCASHQGAEYNEQFFGPGTRLTVL.

This clone was detected once. Here the CDR3 reads CASSQGIGEAGNTIYF. CDR3 nucleotides: TGCGCCAGCAGCCAAGGAATCGGCGAGGCCGGAAACACCATATATTTT. V and J are TRBV4-1 and TRBJ1-3; D gene uncertain. Germline values: CDR1 MGHRA, CDR2 YSYEKL. V gave up 1 base and J gave up 4 bases, with 14 bases separating them. The CDR3 is 16 residues long.

The rearrangement uses TRBV19 and TRBJ1-6, with D uncertain. The CDR3 covers 15 residues. The germline V gene encodes CDR1 LNHDA and CDR2 SQIVND (reference sequence). V lost 3 bases to trimming and J lost 9 bases, with 15 bases between them. The CDR3 here is CASSILNSEGSPLHF. CDR3 sequence (DNA): TGTGCCAGTAGTATCCTAAACAGTGAGGGTTCACCCCTCCACTTT. Using reference TRBV19 and TRBJ1-6 for the parts outside the CDR3, the full variable domain is DGGITQSPKYLFRKEGQNVTLSCEQNLNHDAMYWYRQDPGQGLRLIYYSQIVNDFQKGDIAEGYSVSREKKESFPLTVTSAQKNPTAFYLCASSILNSEGSPLHFGNGTRLTVT.

The chain carries TRBV19 and TRBJ1-5; the D is unclear. CDR3 length: 15 residues. Trimming removed 6 bases from V and 1 base from J, with 13 bases in between. CDR1 LNHDA and CDR2 SQIVND come from the germline V gene (reference sequence). The CDR3 region is CASRVDAGSNQPQHF. The CDR3 DNA is TGTGCCAGTAGGGTGGACGCGGGAAGCAATCAGCCCCAGCATTTT.

The chain couples TRBV7-2 to TRBJ1-5; D possibly corresponds to TRBD1 (6 bases). Trimming pared 5 bases from V and 4 bases from J, leaving 18 bases between. The CDR3 is 16 amino acids. The germline gives CDR1 SGHTA, CDR2 FQGNSA. CDR3 coding DNA: TGTGCCAGCAGCCCAGACAGGACCGGCCCTAATCAGCCCCAGCATTTT. Amino acid sequence: CASSPDRTGPNQPQHF.

The chain uses TRBV7-9 and TRBJ1-5, with D perhaps matching TRBD1 (6 bases). V was pared by 2 bases and J by 0 bases, with 14 bases between. Germline loops: CDR1 SEHNR, CDR2 FQNEAQ (reference sequence). CDR3 length equals 17 residues. The CDR3 coding sequence is TGTGCCAGCAGCTTACAGGACAGCGATTATAGCAATCAGCCCCAGCATTTT. Its protein is CASSLQDSDYSNQPQHF.

The gene calls are TRBV7-9 and TRBJ2-6; 7 bases fit TRBD1. CDR3 length equals 14 residues. The V and J ends lost 9 bases and 4 bases, in that order; junction bases with no gene match: 6. Germline V CDR1 and CDR2: SEHNR, FQNEAQ (reference sequence). In DNA, the CDR3 is TGTGCCAGTTCCACAGGGGCCGGGGCCAACGTCCTGACTTTC. Amino acid sequence: CASSTGAGANVLTF.

The chain links TRBV6-5 to TRBJ1-1, with D possibly being TRBD1 (6 bases). The V and J ends lost 0 bases and 0 bases respectively, with 8 bases between them. Germline assignment: CDR1 MNHEY and CDR2 SVGAGI. The CDR3 sequence is 15 residues long. The DNA for the CDR3 is TGTGCCAGCAGTTACTCGGGACATCTGAACACTGAAGCTTTCTTT. Protein: CASSYSGHLNTEAFF.

The chain uses TRBV5-1 and TRBJ1-1; 9 bases agree with TRBD1. The CDR3 covers 14 residues. The ends lost 0 bases at V and 4 bases at J; junction bases unmatched: 1. Germline V gene lookup returns CDR1 SGHRS and CDR2 YFSETQ. The CDR3: CASSLGDRATEAFF. In DNA, the CDR3 is TGCGCCAGCAGCTTGGGGGACAGGGCCACTGAAGCTTTCTTT.

The CDR3 spells CASSMGLTGDEQFF. In DNA form, the CDR3 reads TGTGCCAGTAGTATGGGACTGACAGGGGATGAGCAGTTCTTC. The genes are TRBV19 and TRBJ2-1, with TRBD1 matching 8 bases. This CDR3 is 14 amino acids long. Germline trimming cut 3 bases from V and 8 bases from J; bases unmatched to any gene: 6. Germline V gene sequence: CDR1 LNHDA, CDR2 SQIVND (reference sequence).

The rearrangement links TRBV13 to TRBJ2-7; D is possibly TRBD1 (6 bases). Per the germline V gene, CDR1 is PRHDT and CDR2 is FYEKMQ (reference sequence). V was trimmed by 2 bases and J by 0 bases, leaving 11 bases between them. There are 15 residues in the CDR3. CDR3 amino acids: CASSLNRASSYEQYF. CDR3 bases: TGTGCCAGCAGCTTAAACAGGGCAAGCTCCTACGAGCAGTACTTC.

The chain links TRBV11-3 to TRBJ2-3; a weak D match, TRBD2 (5 bases). This CDR3 spans 16 amino acids. Deletions cut 1 base from V and 1 base from J, with 12 bases between. Germline lookup yields CDR1 SGHNT and CDR2 YENEEA. Written as DNA, the CDR3 is TGTGCCAGCAGCTTAGGGCACACACTAGGCACAGATACGCAGTATTTT. Amino acid sequence: CASSLGHTLGTDTQYF.

The V gene is TRBV19, the J gene TRBJ2-7, with D perhaps matching TRBD1 (6 bases). The CDR3 is 13 amino acids. Germline V gene sequence: CDR1 LNHDA, CDR2 SQIVND (reference sequence). The germline V and J ends were trimmed by 3 bases and 5 bases, with 11 bases remaining between them. The CDR3 DNA follows: TGTGCCAGTAGTATCAACAGGGCGAACGAGCAGTACTTC. Its protein product is CASSINRANEQYF.

The rearrangement links TRBV13 to TRBJ1-2; D call uncertain. Germline V gene data show CDR1 as PRHDT and CDR2 as FYEKMQ (reference sequence). The CDR3 runs 12 residues. V was pared by 2 bases and J by 6 bases, with 7 bases between. The CDR3: CASSLHGNGYTF. The CDR3 DNA reads as TGTGCCAGCAGCTTACACGGGAATGGCTACACCTTC.

V usage is TRBV7-2 and J usage is TRBJ1-1; 11 bases line up with TRBD1. V lost 4 bases and J lost 4; bases outside the gene matches: 2. CDR1 is SGHTA and CDR2 is FQGNSA in the germline V gene. This CDR3 spans 14 amino acids. The CDR3: CASSSGQGVTEAFF. CDR3 bases: TGTGCCAGCAGCTCGGGACAGGGGGTCACTGAAGCTTTCTTT.

This clone showed up just a few times. The J gene is TRBJ1-1, the V gene TRBV18, with TRBD1 matching 8 bases. The V gene end was trimmed by 3 bases and the J gene end by 5 bases; junction bases not matched to a gene: 8. Germline lookup yields CDR1 KGHSH and CDR2 LQKENI. The length of the CDR3 is 15 residues. The CDR3 protein is CASSPPTGAVTEAFF. The DNA of the CDR3 is TGTGCCAGCTCACCCCCGACAGGGGCGGTGACTGAAGCTTTCTTT.

The chain couples TRBV7-2 to TRBJ2-3; 9 bases fit TRBD2. The V gene end was trimmed by 3 bases and the J gene end by 2 bases; junction bases not matched to a gene: 3. Germline CDR1 SGHTA, CDR2 FQGNSA. The CDR3 has 15 residues. The DNA of the CDR3 is TGTGCCAGCAGCTTTCAGCGGGGGGTCACAGATACGCAGTATTTT. Translated, it gives CASSFQRGVTDTQYF. Using reference TRBV7-2 and TRBJ2-3 for the parts outside the CDR3, the full variable domain is GAGVSQSPSNKVTEKGKDVELRCDPISGHTALYWYRQSLGQGLEFLIYFQGNSAPDKSGLPSDRFSAERTGGSVSTLTIQRTQQEDSAVYLCASSFQRGVTDTQYFGPGTRLTVL.

The V call is TRBV27, the J call TRBJ2-7; weak D call: TRBD2 (6 bases). V lost 5 bases and J lost 3, with 23 bases in between. Per the germline V gene, CDR1 is MNHEY and CDR2 is SMNVEV (reference sequence). The CDR3 sequence is 17 residues long. The CDR3 here is CASSATPMVREDYEQYF. DNA for the CDR3: TGTGCCAGCAGTGCCACCCCCATGGTGCGGGAAGACTACGAGCAGTACTTC.